A single sample is the source of the 4 T cell receptor beta chains below, sequenced in a study of T cells in Graves' hyperthyroidism and ophthalmopathy. TCR beta CDR3 regions were amplified from RNA. RT-PCR in the first round (using the HTBI primer set) targeted the TCR CDR3. TCRdb fed the multiplex PCR reads into MiXCR, producing one record per CDR3 protein. The repertoire has 130,000 to 150,000 distinct CDR3 sequences, roughly 23% of them found once; the top ten carry around 70%. The specimen was blood. The receptor source for this set is a woman in her forties or fifties with Graves' hyperthyroidism that later progressed to Graves' ophthalmopathy.

This clonotype appeared many times. This rearrangement joins TRBV29-1 to TRBJ2-3, with a weak D call TRBD1 (6 bases). Trimming stripped 4 bases from V and 1 base from J, with 15 bases between. CDR3 length equals 15 residues. CDR1 is SQVTM and CDR2 is ANQGSEA in the germline V gene. The CDR3 sequence: CSVAVGAKGTDTQYF. The CDR3 coding sequence is TGCAGCGTTGCGGTGGGGGCCAAAGGCACAGATACGCAGTATTTT.

The J gene is TRBJ1-5, the V gene TRBV24-1; TRBD1 matches 7 bases. The CDR3 totals 15 residues. The V and J ends lost 5 bases and 1 base, in that order; junction bases with no gene match: 4. Per the germline V gene, CDR1 is KGHDR and CDR2 is SFDVKD. The CDR3 DNA reads TGTGCCACCAGTGGGCAGGGGGGCAGCAATCAGCCCCAGCATTTT. Its translation is CATSGQGGSNQPQHF.

The chain recombines TRBV12-3 or TRBV12-4 with TRBJ1-1; 8 nucleotides align to TRBD1. V shed 1 base and J 6 bases; nucleotides not matched to a gene: 4. The CDR3 is 14 amino acids. The CDR3, as DNA: TGTGCCAGCAGTTTAGGCAGGGGGCACGCTGAAGCTTTCTTT. Amino acid sequence: CASSLGRGHAEAFF.

The genes are TRBV11-2 and TRBJ2-2; 9 positions agree with TRBD2. Germline assignment: CDR1 SGHAT and CDR2 FQNNGV. The V and J ends lost 4 bases and 0 bases, in that order; junction bases with no gene match: 6. The CDR3 spans 17 residues. This chain's CDR3 is CASSSGLAGTNTGELFF. For the CDR3, the DNA is TGTGCCAGCAGCTCCGGGCTAGCGGGAACGAACACCGGGGAGCTGTTTTTT.